This paragraph reports one T cell receptor beta chain. Its antigen remains unidentified. Germline V gives CDR1 ENHRY, CDR2 SYGVKD. V was trimmed by 5 bases and J by 0 bases, leaving 7 bases between them. This CDR3 region has 13 residues. The data stem from a study of T cell responses to AZD1222 COVID-19 vaccine. Study conclusions and caveats: Among AZD1222 vaccinees, only five to seven were seropositive at baseline.

Assay used: immunoSEQ multiplex PCR; TCRdb lists only in-frame clones, some missing. In the table there are 150,000 or so clones, about nine tenths of which are singletons. The sample consisted of peripheral blood, taken on day 0 of MenACWY control vaccination. The receptor was derived from an adult in good health. The chain is built from TRBV10-3 and TRBJ1-1; the D gene is possibly TRBD1 (6 bases). The CDR3 here is CAISRQVNTEAFF. CDR3 in DNA: TGTGCCATCAGTCGACAGGTGAACACTGAAGCTTTCTTT.